A single sample gave rise to the 11 T cell receptor beta chains below, sequenced in a study of blood T cell repertoires in COVID-19. Method: immunoSEQ multiplex PCR; TCRdb's copy keeps in-frame clones and lacks some. Of roughly 180,000 clones listed, approximately 88% were seen once; the top ten hold about 7%. Sequencing used peripheral blood. These receptors came from a woman aged 40 to 50 with COVID-19, enrolled during active disease.

The chain couples TRBV5-1 to TRBJ2-3; 9 nucleotides match TRBD2. CDR3 length: 15 residues. Trimming took 5 bases from V and 1 from J; bases not matched to a gene: 5. Germline values: CDR1 SGHRS, CDR2 YFSETQ. In DNA form, the CDR3 reads TGCGCCAGCAGAGAGCGGGGGGTGGGCACAGATACGCAGTATTTT. Its translation is CASRERGVGTDTQYF.

The chain couples TRBV7-3 to TRBJ2-1; D gene uncertain. Trimming shortened V by 1 base and J by 5 bases, and 18 bases separated the two germline ends. The CDR3 length is 17 residues. The germline V gene has CDR1 SGHTA and CDR2 FQGTGA. Here the CDR3 DNA reads TGTGCCAGCAGCTTAAGTCCTAGTCTGTCCCCTGACAATGAGCAGTTCTTC. The encoded protein is CASSLSPSLSPDNEQFF.

This chain uses TRBV10-3 with TRBJ2-7; 11 bases agree with TRBD2. V trimming: 6 bases; J trimming: 7 bases; junction bases outside the gene matches: 8. Germline V gene sequence: CDR1 ENHRY, CDR2 SYGVKD. This CDR3 contains 14 residues. The CDR3 sequence is CAISGTSGRGEQYF. CDR3 nucleotides: TGTGCCATCAGCGGTACTAGCGGGAGAGGGGAGCAGTACTTC.

The V call is TRBV19, the J call TRBJ2-2, with a tentative D call TRBD2 (5 bases). V lost 7 bases and J lost 5, with 20 bases in between. The CDR3 totals 16 residues. Germline V lookup: CDR1 LNHDA, CDR2 SQIVND (reference sequence). In DNA form, the CDR3 reads TGTGCCAGTACCATTGGGGTCGGCTCGGGGACCGGGGAGCTGTTTTTT. It encodes CASTIGVGSGTGELFF.

The chain carries TRBV3-1 (or the pseudogene TRBV3-2) and TRBJ1-1; perhaps TRBD1 as D (6 bases). The germline V and J ends were trimmed by 3 bases and 6 bases, with 20 bases remaining between them. CDR3 length equals 16 residues. Germline V CDR1 and CDR2: LGHDT, YNNKEL (reference sequence). DNA of the CDR3: TGTGCCAGCAGCCAGATGTACACAGGGTACATACCTGAAGCTTTCTTT. This encodes CASSQMYTGYIPEAFF.

As for this clone: Germline and junction disagree at one end, which may indicate a read error. The rearrangement uses TRBV29-1 and TRBJ1-1; TRBD1 is a possible D gene (5 bases). From germline, CDR1 is SQVTM and CDR2 ANQGSEA. This CDR3 has 12 residues. The DNA of the CDR3 is TGCAGCGTTGGGGGCCGTTACACTAAAGCTTTCTTT. Translating gives CSVGGRYTKAFF.

The chain carries TRBV5-5 and TRBJ1-4, with D unresolved. Trimming cost V 3 bases and J 5 bases, with 17 bases left between them. CDR3 length equals 16 residues. CDR1 and CDR2 from the germline V gene are SGHKS and YYEKEE (reference sequence). The CDR3 bases are TGTGCCAGCAGCTCCAAATACGGGGTTGGGAATGAAAAACTGTTTTTT. Translated: CASSSKYGVGNEKLFF.

The chain joins TRBV5-6 to TRBJ2-1, with D perhaps matching TRBD1 (5 bases). V lost 0 bases and J lost 1, with 11 bases in between. The CDR3 has 16 amino acids. The V gene's germline CDR1 is SGHDT and CDR2 YYEEEE. CDR3 DNA sequence: TGTGCCAGCAGCTTGGAAGGGGTCTATTCCTACAATGAGCAGTTCTTC. Its protein product is CASSLEGVYSYNEQFF.

The chain links TRBV11-2 to TRBJ1-5; D unresolved. The CDR3 has 16 amino acids. Trimming pared 1 base from V and 4 bases from J, leaving 14 bases between. Germline-derived CDR1 and CDR2 are SGHAT and FQNNGV. CDR3 sequence reads: CASSLGREYMNQPQHF. CDR3 in DNA: TGTGCCAGCAGCTTAGGGAGGGAGTATATGAATCAGCCCCAGCATTTT.

The chain combines TRBV19 with TRBJ1-1; 8 bases are a match to TRBD1. Germline lookup yields CDR1 LNHDA and CDR2 SQIVND (reference sequence). The CDR3 runs 11 residues. V lost 10 bases and J lost 5; bases outside the gene matches: 3. CDR3 sequence reads: CATDRGTEAFF. The CDR3 DNA reads as TGTGCCACTGACAGGGGTACTGAAGCTTTCTTT.

The V and J genes are TRBV7-2 and TRBJ1-1, with D possibly matching TRBD1 (5 bases). Trimming left V 3 bases short and J 1 base short, with 9 bases between. Germline loops: CDR1 SGHTA, CDR2 FQGNSA. The CDR3 runs to 14 residues. In DNA, the CDR3 is TGTGCCAGCAGCTTGGGGCCCGAGAACACTGAAGCTTTCTTT. It is translated as CASSLGPENTEAFF.